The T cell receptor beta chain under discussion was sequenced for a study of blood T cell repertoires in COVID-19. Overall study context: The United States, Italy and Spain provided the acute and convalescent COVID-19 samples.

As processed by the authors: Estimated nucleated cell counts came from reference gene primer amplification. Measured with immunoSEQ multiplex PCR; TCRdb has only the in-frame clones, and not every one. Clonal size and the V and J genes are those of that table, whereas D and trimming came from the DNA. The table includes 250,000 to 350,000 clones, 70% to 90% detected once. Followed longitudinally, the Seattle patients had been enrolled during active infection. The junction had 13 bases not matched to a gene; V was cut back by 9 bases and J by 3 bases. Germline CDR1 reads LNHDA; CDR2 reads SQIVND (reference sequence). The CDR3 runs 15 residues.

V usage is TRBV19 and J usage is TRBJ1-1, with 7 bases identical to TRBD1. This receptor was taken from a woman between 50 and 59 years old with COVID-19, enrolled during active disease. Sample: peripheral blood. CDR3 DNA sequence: TGTGCCAGCTTAAGACAGGGCACGGGAGACACTGAAGCTTTCTTT. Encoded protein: CASLRQGTGDTEAFF.